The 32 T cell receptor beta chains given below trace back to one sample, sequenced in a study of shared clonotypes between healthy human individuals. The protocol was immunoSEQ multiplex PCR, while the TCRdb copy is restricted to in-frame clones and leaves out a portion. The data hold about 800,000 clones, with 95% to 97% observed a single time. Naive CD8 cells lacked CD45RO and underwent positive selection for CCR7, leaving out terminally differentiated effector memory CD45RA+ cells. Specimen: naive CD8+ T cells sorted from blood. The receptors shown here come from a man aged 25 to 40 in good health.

As DNA, the CDR3 is TGTGCCAGTACCAATACGGGCGGCTTCTATGGCTACACCTTC. Protein: CASTNTGGFYGYTF. V usage is TRBV19 and J usage is TRBJ1-2; D is unresolved. Germline values: CDR1 LNHDA, CDR2 SQIVND (reference sequence). The CDR3 spans 14 residues. Trimming stripped 7 bases from V and 4 bases from J, with 16 bases between.

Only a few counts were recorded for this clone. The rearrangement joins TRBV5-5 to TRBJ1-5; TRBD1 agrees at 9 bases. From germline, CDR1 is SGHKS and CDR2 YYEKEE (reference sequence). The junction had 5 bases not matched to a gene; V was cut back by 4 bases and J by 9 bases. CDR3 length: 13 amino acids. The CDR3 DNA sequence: TGTGCCAGCAGCCGAGGGACAGGGCCGCCCCAGCATTTT. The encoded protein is CASSRGTGPPQHF.

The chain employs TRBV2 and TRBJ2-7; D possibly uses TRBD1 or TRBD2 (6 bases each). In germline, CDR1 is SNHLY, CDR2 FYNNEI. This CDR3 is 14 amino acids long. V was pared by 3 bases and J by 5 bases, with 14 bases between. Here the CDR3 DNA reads TGTGCCAGCAGTGACCGGGGGCGAGATGACGAGCAGTACTTC. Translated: CASSDRGRDDEQYF. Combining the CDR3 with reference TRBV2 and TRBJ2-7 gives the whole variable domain EPEVTQTPSHQVTQMGQEVILRCVPISNHLYFYWYRQILGQKVEFLVSFYNNEISEKSEIFDDQFSVERPDGSNFTLKIRSTKLEDSAMYFCASSDRGRDDEQYFGPGTRLTVT.

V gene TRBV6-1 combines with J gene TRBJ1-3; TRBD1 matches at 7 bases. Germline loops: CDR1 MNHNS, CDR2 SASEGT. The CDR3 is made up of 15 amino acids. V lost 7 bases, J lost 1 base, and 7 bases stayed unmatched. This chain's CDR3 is CASKPYRGSGNTIYF. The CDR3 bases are TGTGCCAGCAAGCCGTACAGGGGATCTGGAAACACCATATATTTT.

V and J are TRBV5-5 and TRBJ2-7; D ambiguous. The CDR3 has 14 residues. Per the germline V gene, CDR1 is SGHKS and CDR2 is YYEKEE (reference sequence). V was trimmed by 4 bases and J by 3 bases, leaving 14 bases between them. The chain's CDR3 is CASSLGTGYYEQYF. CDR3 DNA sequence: TGTGCCAGCAGCCTAGGAACGGGCTACTACGAGCAGTACTTC.

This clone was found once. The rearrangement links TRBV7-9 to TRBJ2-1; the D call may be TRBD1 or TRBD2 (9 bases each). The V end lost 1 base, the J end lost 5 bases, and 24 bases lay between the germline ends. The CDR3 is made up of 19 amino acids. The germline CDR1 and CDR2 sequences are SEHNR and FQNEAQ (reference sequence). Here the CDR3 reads CASSLGGNRGPSGDNEQFF. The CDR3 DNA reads TGTGCCAGCAGCTTAGGAGGGAACAGGGGGCCTAGCGGGGACAATGAGCAGTTCTTC.

As DNA, the CDR3 is TGCGCCAGCAGCTTGCGGCAGGGAGGATATACTGAAGCTTTCTTT. This gives the protein CASSLRQGGYTEAFF. This chain uses TRBV5-1 with TRBJ1-1; D is possibly TRBD1 (5 bases). This CDR3 comprises 15 residues. V was clipped by 1 base and J by 5 bases, with 15 bases between them. Germline CDR1 reads SGHRS; CDR2 reads YFSETQ. Full variable domain (remainder filled in from reference TRBV5-1 and TRBJ1-1): KAGVTQTPRYLIKTRGQQVTLSCSPISGHRSVSWYQQTPGQGLQFLFEYFSETQRNKGNFPGRFSGRQFSNSRSEMNVSTLELGDSALYLCASSLRQGGYTEAFFGQGTRLTVV.

The CDR3 nucleotides are TGCGCCAGCAGCCAGACTAGCGGGAAGCACAATGAGCAGTTCTTC. This sequence encodes CASSQTSGKHNEQFF. The chain combines TRBV4-1 with TRBJ2-1; TRBD2 agrees at 11 bases. V shed 3 bases and J 5 bases; nucleotides not matched to a gene: 3. This CDR3 is 15 amino acids long. Germline-derived CDR1 and CDR2 are MGHRA and YSYEKL.

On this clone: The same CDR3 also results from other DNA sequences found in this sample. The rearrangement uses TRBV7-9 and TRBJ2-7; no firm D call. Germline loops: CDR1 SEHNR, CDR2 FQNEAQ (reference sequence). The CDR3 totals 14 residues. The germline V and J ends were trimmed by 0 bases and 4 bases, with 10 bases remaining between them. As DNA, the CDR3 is TGTGCCAGCAGCTTAGCGGGGAAGAGTTACGAGCAGTACTTC. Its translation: CASSLAGKSYEQYF.

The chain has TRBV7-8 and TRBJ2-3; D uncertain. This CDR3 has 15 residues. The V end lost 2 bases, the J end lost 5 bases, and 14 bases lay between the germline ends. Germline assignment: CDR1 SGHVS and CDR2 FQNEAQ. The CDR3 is CASSLRPFGGDTQYF. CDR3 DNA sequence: TGTGCCAGCAGCTTACGGCCCTTTGGCGGAGATACGCAGTATTTT.

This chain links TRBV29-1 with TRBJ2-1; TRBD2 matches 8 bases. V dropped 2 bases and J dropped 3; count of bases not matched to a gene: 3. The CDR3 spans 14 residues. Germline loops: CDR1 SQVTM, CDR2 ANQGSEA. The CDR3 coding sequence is TGCAGCGTTGAAAGGGGACTAGGCTACAATGAGCAGTTCTTC. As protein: CSVERGLGYNEQFF.

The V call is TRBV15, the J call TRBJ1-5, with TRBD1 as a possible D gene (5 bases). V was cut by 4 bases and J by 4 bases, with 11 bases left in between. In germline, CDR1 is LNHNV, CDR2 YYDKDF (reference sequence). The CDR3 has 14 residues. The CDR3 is CATSKGDGNQPQHF. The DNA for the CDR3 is TGTGCCACCAGCAAAGGGGATGGAAATCAGCCCCAGCATTTT.

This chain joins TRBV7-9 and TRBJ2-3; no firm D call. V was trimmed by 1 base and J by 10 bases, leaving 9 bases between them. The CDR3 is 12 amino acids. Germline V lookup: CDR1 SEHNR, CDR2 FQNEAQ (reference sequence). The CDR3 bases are TGTGCCAGCAGCTTAGGAGGAAACGCGCAGTATTTT. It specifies CASSLGGNAQYF.

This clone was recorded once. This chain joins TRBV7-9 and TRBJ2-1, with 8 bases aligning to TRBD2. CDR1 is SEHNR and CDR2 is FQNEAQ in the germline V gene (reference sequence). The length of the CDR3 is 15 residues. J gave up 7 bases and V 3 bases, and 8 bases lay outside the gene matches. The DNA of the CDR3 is TGTGCCAGCAGCTTTCTAGCGGGTGTGAGGAATGAGCAGTTCTTC. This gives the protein CASSFLAGVRNEQFF. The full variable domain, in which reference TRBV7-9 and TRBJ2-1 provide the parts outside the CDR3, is DTGVSQNPRHKITKRGQNVTFRCDPISEHNRLYWYRQTLGQGPEFLTYFQNEAQLEKSRLLSDRFSAERPKGSFSTLEIQRTEQGDSAMYLCASSFLAGVRNEQFFGPGTRLTVL.

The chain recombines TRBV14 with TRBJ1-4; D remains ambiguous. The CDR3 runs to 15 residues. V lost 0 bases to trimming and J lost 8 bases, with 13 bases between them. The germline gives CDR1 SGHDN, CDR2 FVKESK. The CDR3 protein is CASSQELSVGEKLFF. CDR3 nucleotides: TGTGCCAGCAGCCAAGAATTGAGTGTTGGGGAAAAACTGTTTTTT.

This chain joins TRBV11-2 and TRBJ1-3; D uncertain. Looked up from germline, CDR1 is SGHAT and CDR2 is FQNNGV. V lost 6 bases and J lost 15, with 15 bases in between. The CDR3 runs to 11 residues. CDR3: CASSLLSERYF. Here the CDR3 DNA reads TGTGCCAGCAGTCTCCTTTCGGAGCGATATTTT.

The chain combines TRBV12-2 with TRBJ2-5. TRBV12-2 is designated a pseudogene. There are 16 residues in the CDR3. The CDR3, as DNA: TGTGCAAGTCGCTTGGGGGGATGGACAGACCAAGAGACCCAGTACTTC. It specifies CASRLGGWTDQETQYF.

The CDR3 loop reads CASKSFYDRGPNTGELFF. The CDR3 DNA reads as TGTGCCAGCAAATCCTTCTACGACAGGGGCCCGAACACCGGGGAGCTGTTTTTT. The gene calls are TRBV27 and TRBJ2-2, with TRBD1 matching 8 bases. Germline V CDR1 and CDR2: MNHEY, SMNVEV (reference sequence). The CDR3 is made up of 18 amino acids. Germline trimming cut 7 bases from V and 0 bases from J; bases unmatched to any gene: 13.

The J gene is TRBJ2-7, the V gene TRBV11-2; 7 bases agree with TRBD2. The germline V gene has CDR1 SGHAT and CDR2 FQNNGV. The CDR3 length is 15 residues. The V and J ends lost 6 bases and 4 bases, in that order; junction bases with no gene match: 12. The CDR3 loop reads CASSPGWGTMYEQYF. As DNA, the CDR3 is TGTGCCAGCAGTCCGGGTTGGGGGACTATGTACGAGCAGTACTTC.

CDR3: CASSPELAGVVYTQYF. CDR3 in DNA: TGTGCCAGCAGCCCGGAGCTAGCGGGAGTGGTATATACGCAGTATTTT. The V gene is TRBV4-2, the J gene TRBJ2-3, with 10 bases lining up with TRBD2. The ends lost 4 bases at V and 7 bases at J; junction bases unmatched: 11. Germline V gene data show CDR1 as LGHNA and CDR2 as YNFKEQ. The CDR3 covers 16 residues.

CDR3 in amino acids: CASSEWGVGELFF. Here the CDR3 DNA reads TGTGCCAGCAGTGAATGGGGAGTCGGGGAGCTGTTTTTT. This chain uses TRBV25-1 with TRBJ2-2; a possible D gene is TRBD2 (5 bases). V dropped 1 base and J dropped 7 bases, with 7 bases sitting between them. Germline loops: CDR1 MGHDK, CDR2 SYGVNS. There are 13 residues in the CDR3.

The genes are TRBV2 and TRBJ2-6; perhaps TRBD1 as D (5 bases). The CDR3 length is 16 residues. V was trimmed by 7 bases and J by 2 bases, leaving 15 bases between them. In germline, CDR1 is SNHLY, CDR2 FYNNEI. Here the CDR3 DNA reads TGTGCCAGCATTAAAACTCCAGGGACTGGGGCCAACGTCCTGACTTTC. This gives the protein CASIKTPGTGANVLTF.

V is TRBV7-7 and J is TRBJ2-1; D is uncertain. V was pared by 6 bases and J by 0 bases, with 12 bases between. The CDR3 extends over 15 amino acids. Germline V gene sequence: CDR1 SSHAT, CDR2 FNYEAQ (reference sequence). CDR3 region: CASSPGKSSYNEQFF. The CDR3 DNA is TGTGCCAGCAGTCCTGGCAAGAGCTCCTACAATGAGCAGTTCTTC.

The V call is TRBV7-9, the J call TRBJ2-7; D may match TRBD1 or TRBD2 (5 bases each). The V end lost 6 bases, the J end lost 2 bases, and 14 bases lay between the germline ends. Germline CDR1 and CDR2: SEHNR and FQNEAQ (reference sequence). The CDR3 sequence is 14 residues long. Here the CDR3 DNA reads TGTGCCAGCAGTACGGGACCAAGACCCTACGAGCAGTACTTC. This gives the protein CASSTGPRPYEQYF.

The CDR3 is CATSAGDEQFF. The CDR3 DNA sequence: TGTGCCACCAGCGCGGGGGATGAGCAGTTCTTC. The chain combines TRBV15 with TRBJ2-1, with 7 nucleotides matching TRBD2. Germline CDR1 reads LNHNV; CDR2 reads YYDKDF (reference sequence). The CDR3 contains 11 residues. Trimming removed 5 bases from V and 8 bases from J; junction bases left unmatched: 0.

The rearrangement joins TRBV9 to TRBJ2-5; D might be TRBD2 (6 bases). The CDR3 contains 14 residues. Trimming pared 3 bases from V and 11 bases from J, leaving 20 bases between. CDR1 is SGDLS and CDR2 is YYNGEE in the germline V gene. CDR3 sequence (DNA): TGTGCCAGCAGCGCCGTTCGGGACTCTGGGCCACAGTACTTC. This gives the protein CASSAVRDSGPQYF. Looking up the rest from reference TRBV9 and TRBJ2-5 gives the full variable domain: DSGVTQTPKHLITATGQRVTLRCSPRSGDLSVYWYQQSLDQGLQFLIQYYNGEERAKGNILERFSAQQFPDLHSELNLSSLELGDSALYFCASSAVRDSGPQYFGPGTRLLVL.

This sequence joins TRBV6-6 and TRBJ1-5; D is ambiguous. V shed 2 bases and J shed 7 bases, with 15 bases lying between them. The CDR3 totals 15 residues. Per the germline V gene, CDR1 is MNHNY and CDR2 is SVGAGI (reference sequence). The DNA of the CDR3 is TGTGCCAGCAGTTACCCAGGAAGAGGGAGCCAGCCCCAGCATTTT. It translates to CASSYPGRGSQPQHF.

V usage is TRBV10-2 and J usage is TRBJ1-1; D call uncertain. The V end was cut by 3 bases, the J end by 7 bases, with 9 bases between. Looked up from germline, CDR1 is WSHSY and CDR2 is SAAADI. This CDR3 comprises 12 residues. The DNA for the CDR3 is TGCGCCAGCAGTGATACAAGGGATGAAGCTTTCTTT. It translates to CASSDTRDEAFF.

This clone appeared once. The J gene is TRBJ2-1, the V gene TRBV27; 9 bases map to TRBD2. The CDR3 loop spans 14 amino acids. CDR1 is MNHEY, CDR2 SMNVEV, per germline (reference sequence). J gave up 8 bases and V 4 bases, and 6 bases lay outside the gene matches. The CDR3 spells CASSWREGPYEQFF. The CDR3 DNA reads TGTGCCAGCAGTTGGCGGGAGGGCCCCTATGAGCAGTTCTTC.

This CDR3 is CASRATKSPGYTF. In nucleotides, the CDR3 is TGTGCCAGCAGGGCAACTAAATCTCCTGGCTACACCTTC. The chain joins TRBV9 to TRBJ1-2; D not certain. The ends were cut back, 5 bases at V and 7 bases at J, with 15 bases in the middle. CDR3 length: 13 amino acids. Germline V gene data show CDR1 as SGDLS and CDR2 as YYNGEE.

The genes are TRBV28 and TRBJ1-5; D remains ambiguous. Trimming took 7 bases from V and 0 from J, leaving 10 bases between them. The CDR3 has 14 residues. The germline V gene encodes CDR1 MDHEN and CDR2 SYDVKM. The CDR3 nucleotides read TGTGCCAGCAAGATACACACTAGCAATCAGCCCCAGCATTTT. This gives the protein CASKIHTSNQPQHF.

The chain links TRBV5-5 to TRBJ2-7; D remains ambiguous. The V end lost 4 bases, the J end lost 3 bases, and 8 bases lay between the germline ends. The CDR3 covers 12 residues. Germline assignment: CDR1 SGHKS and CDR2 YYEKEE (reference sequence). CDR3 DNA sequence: TGTGCCAGCAGCATATTCGACTACGAGCAGTACTTC. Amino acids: CASSIFDYEQYF.